A single sample gave rise to the 8 T cell receptor beta chains below, sequenced in a study of STAT5B mutations in CD4+ large granular lymphocyte leukemia. The repertoire was sequenced with immunoSEQ multiplex PCR; TCRdb's copy has only in-frame clones and lacks some. The sample yields around 34,000 clones, approximately 80% seen once. The sequencing input was CD4+ T cells from blood buffy coats. These receptors were obtained from a human donor in good health.

V gene TRBV28 combines with J gene TRBJ2-7, with a weak D call TRBD2 (6 bases). Germline V gives CDR1 MDHEN, CDR2 SYDVKM. The V and J ends lost 7 bases and 0 bases respectively, with 13 bases between them. The CDR3 runs 14 residues. The CDR3 sequence: CASTSAYPSYEQYF. The CDR3 nucleotides read TGTGCCAGCACTAGCGCATATCCCTCCTACGAGCAGTACTTC.

The sample holds a few counts of this clone. The chain recombines TRBV28 with TRBJ2-7, with D uncertain. The V gene's germline CDR1 is MDHEN and CDR2 SYDVKM. The V end was cut by 8 bases, the J end by 3 bases, with 5 bases between. This CDR3 is 10 amino acids long. For the CDR3, the DNA is TGTGCCAGCGGAAGCTACGAGCAGTACTTC. Protein: CASGSYEQYF.

The rearrangement uses TRBV27 and TRBJ2-1; 14 bases line up with TRBD2. Germline-derived CDR1 and CDR2 are MNHEY and SMNVEV (reference sequence). This CDR3 region has 15 residues. Trimming removed 5 bases from V and 7 bases from J; junction bases left unmatched: 4. The CDR3 nucleotides read TGTGCCAGCAGTCCCGGACTAGCGGGAGGAAATGAGCAGTTCTTC. It specifies CASSPGLAGGNEQFF.

The chain is built from TRBV5-1 and TRBJ1-1; no reliable D call. Germline V gene sequence: CDR1 SGHRS, CDR2 YFSETQ. V lost 4 bases, J lost 1 base, and 11 bases lay in between. The length of the CDR3 is 14 residues. CDR3 protein: CASSPEGWNTEAFF. DNA for the CDR3: TGCGCCAGCAGCCCTGAGGGATGGAACACTGAAGCTTTCTTT.

This clone appeared a single time. The V gene is TRBV6-5, the J gene TRBJ1-4; 9 positions agree with TRBD1. The CDR3 contains 14 residues. V lost 5 bases and J lost 5; bases outside the gene matches: 3. Germline V CDR1 and CDR2: MNHEY, SVGAGI. The CDR3 spells CASSRQGENEKLFF. Written as DNA, the CDR3 is TGTGCCAGCAGTAGACAGGGGGAGAATGAAAAACTGTTTTTT.

The chain links TRBV4-2 to TRBJ2-4, with 10 nucleotides matching TRBD2. The trim removed 0 bases at V and 0 bases at J, leaving 8 bases unmatched. The germline gives CDR1 LGHNA, CDR2 YNFKEQ. The CDR3 contains 19 residues. CDR3 protein: CASSQEVSGRWVAKNIQYF. The CDR3, as DNA: TGTGCCAGCAGCCAAGAGGTTAGCGGGAGGTGGGTAGCCAAAAACATTCAGTACTTC.

J is TRBJ2-5 and V is TRBV7-6; D unresolved. The CDR3 has 12 residues. CDR1 and CDR2 (germline): SGHVS, FNYEAQ. Trimming removed 1 base from V and 5 bases from J, with 5 bases in between. The CDR3: CASSLGKETQYF. As DNA, the CDR3 is TGTGCCAGCAGCTTAGGAAAGGAGACCCAGTACTTC.

This clone was recorded once. The V gene is TRBV19, the J gene TRBJ2-7; 11 bases are shared with TRBD1. The germline gives CDR1 LNHDA, CDR2 SQIVND (reference sequence). With V trimmed by 4 bases and J by 7 bases, 9 bases remained unmatched. The length of the CDR3 is 15 residues. The CDR3 region is CASSNRGQGVTEQYF. CDR3 DNA: TGTGCCAGTAGTAACCGGGGACAGGGGGTTACTGAGCAGTACTTC.